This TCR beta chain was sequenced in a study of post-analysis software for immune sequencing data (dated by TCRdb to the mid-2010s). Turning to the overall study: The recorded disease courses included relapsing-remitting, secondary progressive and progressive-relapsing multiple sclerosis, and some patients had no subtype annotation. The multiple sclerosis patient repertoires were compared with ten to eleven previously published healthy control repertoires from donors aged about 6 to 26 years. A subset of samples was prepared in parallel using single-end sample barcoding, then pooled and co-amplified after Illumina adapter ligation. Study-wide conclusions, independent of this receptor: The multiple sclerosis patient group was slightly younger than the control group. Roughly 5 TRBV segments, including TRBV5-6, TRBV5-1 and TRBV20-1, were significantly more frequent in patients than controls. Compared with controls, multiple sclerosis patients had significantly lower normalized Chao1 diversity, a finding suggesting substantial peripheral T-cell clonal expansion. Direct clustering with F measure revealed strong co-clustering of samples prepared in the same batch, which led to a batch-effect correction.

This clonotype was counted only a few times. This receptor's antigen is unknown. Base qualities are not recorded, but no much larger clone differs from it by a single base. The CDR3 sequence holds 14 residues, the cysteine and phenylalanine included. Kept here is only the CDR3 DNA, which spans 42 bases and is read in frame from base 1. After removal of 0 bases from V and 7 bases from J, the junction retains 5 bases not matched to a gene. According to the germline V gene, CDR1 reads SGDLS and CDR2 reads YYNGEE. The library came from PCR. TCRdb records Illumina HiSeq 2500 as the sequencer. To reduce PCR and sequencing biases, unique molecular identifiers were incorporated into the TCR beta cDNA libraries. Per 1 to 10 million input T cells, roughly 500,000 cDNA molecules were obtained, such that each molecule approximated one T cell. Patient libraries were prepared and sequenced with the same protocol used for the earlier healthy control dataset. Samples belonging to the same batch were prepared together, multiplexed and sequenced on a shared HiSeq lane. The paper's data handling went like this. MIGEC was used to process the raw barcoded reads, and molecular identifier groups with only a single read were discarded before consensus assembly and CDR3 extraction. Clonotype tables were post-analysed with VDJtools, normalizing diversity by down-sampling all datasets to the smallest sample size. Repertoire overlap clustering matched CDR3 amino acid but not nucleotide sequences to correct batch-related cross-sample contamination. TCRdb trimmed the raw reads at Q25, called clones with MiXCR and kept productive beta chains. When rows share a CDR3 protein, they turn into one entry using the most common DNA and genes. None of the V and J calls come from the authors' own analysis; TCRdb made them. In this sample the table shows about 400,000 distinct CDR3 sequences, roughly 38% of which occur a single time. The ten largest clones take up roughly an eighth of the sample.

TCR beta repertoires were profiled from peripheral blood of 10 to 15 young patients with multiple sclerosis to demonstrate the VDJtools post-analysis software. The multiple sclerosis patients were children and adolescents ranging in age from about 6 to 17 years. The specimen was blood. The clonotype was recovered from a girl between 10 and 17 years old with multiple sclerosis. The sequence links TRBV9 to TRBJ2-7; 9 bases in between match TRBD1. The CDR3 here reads CASSVETGGAEQYF. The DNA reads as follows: TGTGCCAGCAGCGTAGAAACAGGGGGCGCAGAGCAGTACTTC. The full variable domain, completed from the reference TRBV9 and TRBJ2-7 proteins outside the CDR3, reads DSGVTQTPKHLITATGQRVTLRCSPRSGDLSVYWYQQSLDQGLQFLIQYYNGEERAKGNILERFSAQQFPDLHSELNLSSLELGDSALYFCASSVETGGAEQYFGPGTRLTVT.